This entry lists 16 T cell receptor beta chains sequenced from one sample in a study of CD8 T cells in ankylosing spondylitis. TCRdb ran MiXCR on the 5' RACE reads and lists one entry per CDR3 protein. The sample lists 450,000 to 550,000 distinct CDR3 sequences; roughly 5.2% were seen once. These receptors' targets are unknown. Study-wide findings and caveats: Seemingly distinctive of ankylosing spondylitis blood was a TCR beta motif formed by eight highly homologous variants.

The sequencing input was blood, either unsorted or a sorted T cell fraction (not recorded which). Receptors were obtained from a male donor with ankylosing spondylitis.

This clonotype was found many times. This sequence joins TRBV20-1 and TRBJ2-1; weak D call: TRBD1 (5 bases). V was clipped by 6 bases and J by 7 bases, with 10 bases between them. The CDR3 length is 11 residues. From germline, CDR1 is DFQATT and CDR2 SNEGSKA (reference sequence). CDR3 protein: CSAQTANEQFF. CDR3 bases: TGCAGTGCACAGACAGCGAATGAGCAGTTCTTC.

Ten or more counts support this clonotype. The V gene is TRBV9, the J gene TRBJ1-6, with no clear D. V was shortened by 0 bases and J by 9 bases, with 4 bases between the two germline ends. The CDR3 is 12 residues long. In germline, CDR1 is SGDLS, CDR2 YYNGEE. CDR3 in DNA: TGTGCCAGCAGCGTAGAATTTTCACCCCTCCACTTT. It encodes CASSVEFSPLHF.

At least ten counts were recorded for this clonotype. The chain has TRBV15 and TRBJ1-1; 8 bases align to TRBD1. CDR1 LNHNV and CDR2 YYDKDF come from the germline V gene (reference sequence). The CDR3 length is 16 residues. J gave up 3 bases and V 0 bases, and 6 bases lay outside the gene matches. CDR3 DNA sequence: TGTGCCACCAGCAGAGATGAGGACAGGGTACACACTGAAGCTTTCTTT. Its translation is CATSRDEDRVHTEAFF.

This chain links TRBV15 with TRBJ2-1; D remains ambiguous. Per germline, CDR1 LNHNV and CDR2 YYDKDF (reference sequence). Deletions cut 0 bases from V and 3 bases from J, with 6 bases between. The CDR3 runs 14 residues. CDR3 nucleotides: TGTGCCACCAGCAGAGAAGGGTACTACAATGAGCAGTTCTTC. Protein product: CATSREGYYNEQFF.

This clonotype has ten or more counts. This chain connects TRBV20-1 to TRBJ1-6; no clear D gene. The CDR3 consists of 14 residues. Germline V CDR1 and CDR2: DFQATT, SNEGSKA (reference sequence). Trimming pared 1 base from V and 8 bases from J, leaving 12 bases between. The CDR3 sequence: CSARVTRGDSPLHF. The CDR3 region has the DNA TGCAGTGCTAGAGTCACCCGTGGCGATTCACCCCTCCACTTT.

This clonotype was observed a few times. V is TRBV10-1 and J is TRBJ2-7; no firm D call. This CDR3 region has 13 residues. Per the germline V gene, CDR1 is WNHNN and CDR2 is SYGVQD (reference sequence). The germline V and J ends were trimmed by 5 bases and 3 bases, with 11 bases remaining between them. The CDR3 region is CASSLQVGYEQYF. The CDR3 nucleotides read TGCGCCAGCAGTCTGCAGGTGGGCTACGAGCAGTACTTC.

This clonotype was observed many times. This chain links TRBV20-1 with TRBJ1-1, with D unclear. CDR3 size: 14 residues. The V end was cut by 0 bases, the J end by 5 bases, with 13 bases between. In germline, CDR1 is DFQATT, CDR2 SNEGSKA (reference sequence). The CDR3 coding sequence is TGCAGTGCTAGAGATCCGGTCCTAGCAACTGAAGCTTTCTTT. It is translated as CSARDPVLATEAFF.

This clonotype was detected only a few times. This chain links TRBV5-6 with TRBJ1-1; 10 bases align to TRBD1. The germline V gene has CDR1 SGHDT and CDR2 YYEEEE. The CDR3 has 13 residues. After removal of 4 bases from V and 8 bases from J, the junction contained 5 bases not matched to a gene. CDR3 in DNA: TGTGCCAGCAGCCCCGGGACAGGGGAAGAAGCTTTCTTT. This encodes CASSPGTGEEAFF.

This clonotype showed up many times. This rearrangement joins TRBV6-2 or TRBV6-3 to TRBJ1-2; no reliable D call. V was shortened by 7 bases and J by 8 bases, with 44 bases between the two germline ends. The CDR3 is 22 amino acids. CDR1 is MNHEY, CDR2 SVGEGT, per germline. The CDR3: CASTLLNRAHTLFNNYGGGYTF. CDR3 in DNA: TGTGCCAGCACCCTTCTGAACCGGGCCCATACTCTCTTCAATAACTATGGAGGAGGCTACACCTTC.

This clonotype was seen a few times. This chain links TRBV6-2 or TRBV6-3 with TRBJ2-7, with a weak D call TRBD1 (6 bases). There are 13 residues in the CDR3. The germline CDR1 and CDR2 sequences are MNHEY and SVGEGT. Trimming pared 2 bases from V and 6 bases from J, leaving 11 bases between. The CDR3 protein is CASSYGGPFEQYF. CDR3 DNA: TGTGCCAGCAGTTACGGGGGCCCCTTCGAGCAGTACTTC.

The table lists this clonotype with many counts. The rearrangement joins TRBV20-1 to TRBJ2-7; D ambiguous. V was pared by 4 bases and J by 4 bases, with 14 bases between. CDR3 length equals 13 residues. Germline V gene data show CDR1 as DFQATT and CDR2 as SNEGSKA (reference sequence). The chain's CDR3 is CSATGFLGYEQYF. The DNA of the CDR3 is TGCAGTGCTACCGGGTTCCTGGGTTACGAGCAGTACTTC.

This clonotype was counted many times. The chain uses TRBV5-1 and TRBJ1-1, with TRBD1 as a possible D gene (5 bases). Germline V lookup: CDR1 SGHRS, CDR2 YFSETQ. CDR3 length equals 16 residues. V lost 0 bases and J lost 0, with 12 bases in between. The CDR3 nucleotides read TGCGCCAGCAGCTTGGTAGGGTGGGGCCTGAACACTGAAGCTTTCTTT. Amino acids: CASSLVGWGLNTEAFF.

This clonotype was recorded at least ten times. The rearrangement joins TRBV20-1 to TRBJ1-1; tentative D call: TRBD1 (6 bases). Germline loops: CDR1 DFQATT, CDR2 SNEGSKA (reference sequence). The CDR3 runs to 13 residues. Trimming removed 3 bases from V and 3 bases from J, with 11 bases in between. The CDR3 sequence is CSARGRGDTEAFF. The CDR3 nucleotides read TGCAGTGCTAGGGGGAGGGGGGACACTGAAGCTTTCTTT.

This clonotype was observed many times. DNA of the CDR3: TGCAGTGCCCAAAGTGGCAGGGGCGTCATCAATGAGCAGTTCTTC. Translated: CSAQSGRGVINEQFF. The chain links TRBV20-1 to TRBJ2-1, with a weak D call TRBD1 (6 bases). The CDR3 runs 15 residues. Germline values: CDR1 DFQATT, CDR2 SNEGSKA (reference sequence). V gave up 6 bases and J gave up 6 bases, with 21 bases separating them.

This clonotype was found many times. The chain links TRBV6-2 or TRBV6-3 to TRBJ2-3; tentative D call: TRBD1 (5 bases). The CDR3 has 13 amino acids. Germline V lookup: CDR1 MNHEY, CDR2 SVGEGT. Trimming took off 2 bases at V and 13 bases at J, with 16 bases between the two ends. This chain's CDR3 is CASSYVGLHQEYF. The CDR3 DNA reads as TGTGCCAGCAGTTACGTGGGGCTGCATCAGGAGTATTTT.

The V call is TRBV29-1, the J call TRBJ1-2; D is possibly TRBD1 (5 bases). The CDR3 spans 13 residues. Germline CDR1 is SQVTM and CDR2 is ANQGSEA. V lost 3 bases and J lost 3, with 11 bases in between. The CDR3 DNA sequence: TGCAGCGTTGAGGGCAGGGCAGACTATGGCTACACCTTC. This translates into CSVEGRADYGYTF. The whole variable domain, remainder taken from reference TRBV29-1 and TRBJ1-2, is SAVISQKPSRDICQRGTSLTIQCQVDSQVTMMFWYRQQPGQSLTLIATANQGSEATYESGFVIDKFPISRPNLTFSTLTVSNMSPEDSSIYLCSVEGRADYGYTFGSGTRLTVV.